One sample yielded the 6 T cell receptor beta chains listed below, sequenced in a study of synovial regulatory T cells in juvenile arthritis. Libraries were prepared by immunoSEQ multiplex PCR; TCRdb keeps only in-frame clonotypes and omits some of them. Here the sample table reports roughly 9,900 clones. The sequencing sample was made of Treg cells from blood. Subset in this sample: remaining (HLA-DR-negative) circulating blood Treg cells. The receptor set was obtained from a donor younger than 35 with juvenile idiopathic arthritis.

CDR3 in amino acids: CASSFQTGYEQYF. The V call is TRBV5-1, the J call TRBJ2-7; absent DNA, TCRdb's TRBD1 call cannot be checked. The CDR3 has 13 residues. There is no recorded DNA. CDR1 is SGHRS and CDR2 is YFSETQ in the germline V gene.

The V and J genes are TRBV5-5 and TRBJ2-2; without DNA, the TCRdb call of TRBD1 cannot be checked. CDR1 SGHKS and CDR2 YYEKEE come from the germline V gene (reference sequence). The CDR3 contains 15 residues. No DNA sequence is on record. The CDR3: CASSWGQGNTGELFF.

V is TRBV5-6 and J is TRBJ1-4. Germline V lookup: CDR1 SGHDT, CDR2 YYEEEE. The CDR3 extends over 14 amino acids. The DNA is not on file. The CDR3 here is CASSSRARPGKLFF. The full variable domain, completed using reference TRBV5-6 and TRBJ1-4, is DAGVTQSPTHLIKTRGQQVTLRCSPKSGHDTVSWYQQALGQGPQFIFQYYEEEERQRGNFPDRFSGHQFPNYSSELNVNALLLGDSALYLCASSSRARPGKLFFGSGTQLSVL.

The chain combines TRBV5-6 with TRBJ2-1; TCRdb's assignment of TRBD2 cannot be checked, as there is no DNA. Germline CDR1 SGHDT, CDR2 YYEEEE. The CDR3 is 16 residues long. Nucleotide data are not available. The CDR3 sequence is CASSPISGRGGNEQFF.

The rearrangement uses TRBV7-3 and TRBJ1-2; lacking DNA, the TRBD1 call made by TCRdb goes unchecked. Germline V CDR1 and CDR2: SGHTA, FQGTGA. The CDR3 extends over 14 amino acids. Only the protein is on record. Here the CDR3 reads CASSLGTGPYGYTF. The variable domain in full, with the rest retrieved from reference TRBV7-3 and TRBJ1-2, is GAGVSQTPSNKVTEKGKYVELRCDPISGHTALYWYRQSLGQGPEFLIYFQGTGAADDSGLPNDRFFAVRPEGSVSTLKIQRTERGDSAVYLCASSLGTGPYGYTFGSGTRLTVV.

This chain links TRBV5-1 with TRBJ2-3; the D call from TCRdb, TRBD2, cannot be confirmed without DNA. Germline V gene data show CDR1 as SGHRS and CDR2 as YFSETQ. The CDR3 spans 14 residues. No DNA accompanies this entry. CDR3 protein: CASSLGGGADTQYF.